This T cell receptor (beta chain) appears in the sequencing data of a study of PD-1 blockade in classical Hodgkin lymphoma. Findings of the study overall: The study reported lower baseline TCR diversity in newly diagnosed patients than in healthy donors. It was CD4+ TCR diversity, not CD8+, that rose significantly by C4D1. Repertoire differences have undefined causes, possibly disease activity or prior therapy.

Germline values: CDR1 GTSNPN, CDR2 SVGIG (reference sequence). The J segment lost 4 bases and the V segment lost 2 bases, leaving 4 bases of the junction unmatched. This CDR3 has 15 residues. The assay was immunoSEQ multiplex PCR, and TCRdb's table has in-frame clones only and misses some. The sample holds about 24,000 clones; about 88% are singletons and the top ten take 5% to 7.5%. Time point in this sample: cycle 4 day 1 (C4D1), after less than 7 weeks of nivolumab. Each patient's relapse followed autologous stem cell transplantation, and brentuximab vedotin exposure varied. A word on this clone: The antigen is undetermined.

V is TRBV30 and J is TRBJ2-1; 11 bases fit TRBD2. The sequenced sample was peripheral blood mononuclear cells (PBMCs), obtained before the fourth cycle of nivolumab. This clonotype originated in a human donor with classical Hodgkin lymphoma. The CDR3 here is CAWSLLAGDYNEQFF. As DNA, the CDR3 is TGTGCCTGGAGTCTACTAGCGGGAGATTACAATGAGCAGTTCTTC.